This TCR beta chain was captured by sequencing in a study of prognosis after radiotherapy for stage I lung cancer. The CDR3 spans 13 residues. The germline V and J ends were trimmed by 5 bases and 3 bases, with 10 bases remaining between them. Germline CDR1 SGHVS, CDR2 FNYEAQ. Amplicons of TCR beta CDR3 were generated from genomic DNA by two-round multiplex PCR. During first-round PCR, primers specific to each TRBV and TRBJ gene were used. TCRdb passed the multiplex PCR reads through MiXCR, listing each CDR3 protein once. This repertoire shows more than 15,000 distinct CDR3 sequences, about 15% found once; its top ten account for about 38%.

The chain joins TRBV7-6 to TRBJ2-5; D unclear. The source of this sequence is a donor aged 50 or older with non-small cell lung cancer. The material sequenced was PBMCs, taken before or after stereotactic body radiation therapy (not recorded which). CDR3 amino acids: CASSGLGKETQYF. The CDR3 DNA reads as TGTGCCAGCAGCGGTCTGGGAAAAGAGACCCAGTACTTC.